This entry features one T cell receptor beta chain sequence. The data were obtained in a study of neoadjuvant anti-PD-1 for oral cavity cancer. Six replicates per PBMC sample, mostly from roughly 450 ng of genomic DNA. Sequenced by immunoSEQ multiplex PCR; TCRdb stores in-frame clones only, minus some. In the table there are 15,000 to 20,000 clones, 55% to 70% of which are singletons. This CDR3 is 15 amino acids long. V was clipped by 4 bases and J by 3 bases; unmatched bases: 9. The V gene's germline CDR1 is SGHRS and CDR2 YFSETQ. The rearrangement links TRBV5-1 to TRBJ1-2; 7 nucleotides align to TRBD1. The origin of this receptor is a person aged 35-79 years with oral cavity squamous cell carcinoma. Source: PBMCs, taken before nivolumab (anti-PD-1) treatment. The CDR3 DNA reads as TGCGCCAGCAGCCCGTACGACAGGGCTTACTATGGCTACACCTTC. Its protein product is CASSPYDRAYYGYTF.